This T cell receptor beta chain was captured in a study of beta chain features in type 1 diabetes. Study-wide points: Sampled from patients, naive, central memory and Treg TCRB repertoires appeared more similar than those sampled from healthy donors. High-TCR-expressing cells could be over-represented by cDNA sequencing. When VDJ junctions were examined, type 1 diabetes patients showed fewer insertions and more deletions. Any HLA effect on TCRB rearrangement was left unresolved by small sub-analyses.

This clone occurred a few times. Its target is not known. The J segment lost 0 bases and the V segment lost 4 bases, leaving 9 bases of the junction unmatched. CDR3 size: 18 residues. Looked up from germline, CDR1 is SEHNR and CDR2 is FQNEAQ (reference sequence). Reverse transcription of all isolated RNA meant that expressed TCRB transcripts were sequenced. Here immunoSEQ multiplex PCR was the method, and the copy in TCRdb shows in-frame clones only, minus some. The sample carries 140,000 to 150,000 clones, 48% recorded once. The genes are TRBV7-9 and TRBJ2-6; 7 positions match TRBD1. The sequencing input was Tregs from blood. This TCR was recovered from a man aged 18-30 years in good health. CDR3 protein: CASSSLPGQSSGANVLTF. The CDR3 bases are TGTGCCAGCAGCTCCTTACCGGGACAGAGCTCTGGGGCCAACGTCCTGACTTTC.